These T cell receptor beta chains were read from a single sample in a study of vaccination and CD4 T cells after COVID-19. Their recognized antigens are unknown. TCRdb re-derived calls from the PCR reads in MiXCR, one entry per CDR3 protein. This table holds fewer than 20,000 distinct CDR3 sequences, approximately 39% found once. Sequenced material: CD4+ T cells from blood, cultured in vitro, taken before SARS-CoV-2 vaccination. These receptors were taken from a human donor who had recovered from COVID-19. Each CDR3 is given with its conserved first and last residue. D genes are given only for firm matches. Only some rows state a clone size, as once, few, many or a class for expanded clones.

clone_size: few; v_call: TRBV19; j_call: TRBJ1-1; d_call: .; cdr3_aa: CASSIRGNTEAFF; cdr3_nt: TGTGCCAGTAGTATAAGGGGGAACACTGAAGCTTTCTTT
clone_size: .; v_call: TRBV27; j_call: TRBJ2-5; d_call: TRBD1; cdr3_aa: CASSLSGQAQETQYF; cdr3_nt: TGTGCCAGCAGTCTCTCAGGACAGGCCCAAGAGACCCAGTACTTC
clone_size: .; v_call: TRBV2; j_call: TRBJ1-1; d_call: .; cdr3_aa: CASSEYRGAFF; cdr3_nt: TGTGCCAGCAGTGAATATAGGGGAGCTTTCTTT
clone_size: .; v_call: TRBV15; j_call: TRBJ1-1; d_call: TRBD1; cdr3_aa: CATSRASNRGRILGTEAFF; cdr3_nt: TGTGCCACCAGCAGAGCAAGTAACAGGGGGCGGATTTTGGGCACTGAAGCTTTCTTT
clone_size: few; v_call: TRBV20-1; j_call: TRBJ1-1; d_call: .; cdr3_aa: CSARGGQLPEAFF; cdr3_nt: TGCAGTGCTAGGGGGGGGCAGCTACCTGAAGCTTTCTTT
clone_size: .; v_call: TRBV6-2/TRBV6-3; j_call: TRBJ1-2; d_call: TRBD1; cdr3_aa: CASSYSPGGGYGYTF; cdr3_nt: TGTGCCAGCAGTTACTCTCCAGGGGGAGGCTATGGCTACACCTTC
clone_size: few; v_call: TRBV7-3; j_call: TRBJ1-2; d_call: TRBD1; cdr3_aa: CASSQGQGVGYTF; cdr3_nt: TGTGCCAGCAGCCAAGGACAGGGCGTTGGCTACACCTTC
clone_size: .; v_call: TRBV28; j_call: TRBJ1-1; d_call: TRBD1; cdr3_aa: CASSSGTGFLNTEAFF; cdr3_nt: TGTGCCAGCAGTTCCGGGACAGGCTTCTTGAACACTGAAGCTTTCTTT
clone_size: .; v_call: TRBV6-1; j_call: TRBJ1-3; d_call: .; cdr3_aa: CASSQTAFYGNTIYF; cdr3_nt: TGTGCCAGCAGTCAAACGGCCTTCTATGGAAACACCATATATTTT
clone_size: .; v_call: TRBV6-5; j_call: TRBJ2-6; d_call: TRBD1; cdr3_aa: CASSYSGKPGQGPSGANVLTF; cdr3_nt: TGTGCCAGCAGTTACTCCGGGAAGCCAGGACAGGGGCCATCTGGGGCCAACGTCCTGACTTTC
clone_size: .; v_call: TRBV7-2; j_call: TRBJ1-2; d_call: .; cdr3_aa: CASSSRGGNYGYTF; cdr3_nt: TGTGCCAGCAGCTCCCGGGGAGGGAACTATGGCTACACCTTC
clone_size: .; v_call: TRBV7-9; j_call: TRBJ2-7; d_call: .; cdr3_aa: CASSFPGTSYEQYF; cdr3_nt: TGTGCCAGCAGCTTTCCGGGGACCTCCTACGAGCAGTACTTC
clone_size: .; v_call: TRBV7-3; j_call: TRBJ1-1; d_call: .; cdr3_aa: CASSLDRNTEAFF; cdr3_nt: TGTGCCAGCAGCTTAGACAGGAACACTGAAGCTTTCTTT
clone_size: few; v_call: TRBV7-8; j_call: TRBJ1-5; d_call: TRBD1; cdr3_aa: CASSSAGQGNQPQHF; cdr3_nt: TGTGCCAGCAGTTCCGCTGGACAGGGCAATCAGCCCCAGCATTTT
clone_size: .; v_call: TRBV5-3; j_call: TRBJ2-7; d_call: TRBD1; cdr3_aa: CASSRQGSYEQYF; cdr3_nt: TGTGCCAGCAGCAGACAGGGATCCTACGAGCAGTACTTC
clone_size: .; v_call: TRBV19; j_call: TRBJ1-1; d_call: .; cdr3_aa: CASKGFGTSGTEAFF; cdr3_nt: TGTGCCAGTAAAGGATTTGGGACTTCGGGTACTGAAGCTTTCTTT
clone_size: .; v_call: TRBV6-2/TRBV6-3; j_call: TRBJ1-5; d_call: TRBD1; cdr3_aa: CASRTGSHQPQHF; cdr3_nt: TGTGCCAGCAGGACAGGGTCCCATCAGCCCCAGCATTTT
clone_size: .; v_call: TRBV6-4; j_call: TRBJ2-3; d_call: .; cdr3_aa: CASKRTKPDTQYF; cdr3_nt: TGTGCCAGCAAAAGGACTAAACCTGATACGCAGTATTTT
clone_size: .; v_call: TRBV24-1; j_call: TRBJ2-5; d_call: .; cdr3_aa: CATSDPTGPQETQYF; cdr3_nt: TGTGCCACCAGTGATCCGACAGGACCGCAAGAGACCCAGTACTTC
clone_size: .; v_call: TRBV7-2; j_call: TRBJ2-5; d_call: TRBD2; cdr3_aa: CASNPGTSGEGGTQYF; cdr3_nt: TGTGCCAGCAACCCAGGGACTAGCGGGGAGGGAGGGACCCAGTACTTC
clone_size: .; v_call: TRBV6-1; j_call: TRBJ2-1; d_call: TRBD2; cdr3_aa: CASSLSGRTNEQFF; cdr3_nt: TGTGCCAGCAGTCTCAGCGGGAGGACTAATGAGCAGTTCTTC
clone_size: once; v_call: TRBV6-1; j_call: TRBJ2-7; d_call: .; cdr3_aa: CASSEQGVLYGEQYF; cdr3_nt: TGTGCCAGCAGTGAACAAGGAGTCCTGTACGGGGAGCAGTACTTC
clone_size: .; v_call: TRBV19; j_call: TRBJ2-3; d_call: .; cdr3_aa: CASSIAADTQYF; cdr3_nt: TGTGCCAGTAGTATAGCCGCCGATACGCAGTATTTT
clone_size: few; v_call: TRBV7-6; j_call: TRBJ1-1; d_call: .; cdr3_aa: CASGGLQGTEAFF; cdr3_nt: TGTGCCAGCGGAGGACTACAGGGTACTGAAGCTTTCTTT
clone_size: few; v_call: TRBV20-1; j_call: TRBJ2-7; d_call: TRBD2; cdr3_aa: CSARDQSSGSYEQYF; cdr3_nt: TGCAGTGCTAGAGATCAATCTAGCGGGTCTTACGAGCAGTACTTC
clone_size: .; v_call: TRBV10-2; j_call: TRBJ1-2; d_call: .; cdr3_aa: CASSSGTRRSYYGYTF; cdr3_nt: TGCGCCAGCAGTTCGGGGACCCGCAGGTCGTACTATGGCTACACCTTC
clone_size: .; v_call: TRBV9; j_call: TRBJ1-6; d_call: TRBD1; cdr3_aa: CASSKTGDNSPLHF; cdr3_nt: TGTGCCAGCAGCAAAACAGGGGATAATTCACCCCTCCACTTT
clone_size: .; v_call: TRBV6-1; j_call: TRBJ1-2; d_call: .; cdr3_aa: CATSDSPNYGYTF; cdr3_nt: TGTGCCACTTCGGACAGTCCTAACTATGGCTACACCTTC
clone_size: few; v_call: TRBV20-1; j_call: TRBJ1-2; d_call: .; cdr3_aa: CSARDKPGGYTF; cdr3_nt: TGCAGTGCTAGAGATAAGCCGGGTGGCTACACCTTC
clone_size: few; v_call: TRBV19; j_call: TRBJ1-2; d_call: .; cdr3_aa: CASMVSHGANYGYTF; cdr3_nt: TGTGCCAGTATGGTCAGTCACGGAGCGAACTATGGCTACACCTTC
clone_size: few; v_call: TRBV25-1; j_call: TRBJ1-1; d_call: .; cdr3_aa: CASSESGRTEAFF; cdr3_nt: TGTGCCAGCAGTGAATCAGGGAGAACTGAAGCTTTCTTT
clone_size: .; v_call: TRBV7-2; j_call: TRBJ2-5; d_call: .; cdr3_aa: CASSLVGLAIETQYF; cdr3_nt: TGTGCCAGCAGCTTAGTTGGTCTAGCAATTGAGACCCAGTACTTC
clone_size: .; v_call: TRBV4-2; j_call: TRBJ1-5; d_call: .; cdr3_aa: CASSQETVAPSYQPQHF; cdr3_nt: TGTGCCAGCAGCCAAGAGACAGTCGCCCCTAGCTATCAGCCCCAGCATTTT
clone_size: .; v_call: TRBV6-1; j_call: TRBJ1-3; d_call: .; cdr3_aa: CASSLGNTIYF; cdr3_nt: TGTGCCAGCTCACTGGGAAACACCATATATTTT
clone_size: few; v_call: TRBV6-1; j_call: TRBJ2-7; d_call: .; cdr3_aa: CATNLSGSEQYF; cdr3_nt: TGTGCCACCAACCTCAGTGGATCAGAGCAGTACTTC
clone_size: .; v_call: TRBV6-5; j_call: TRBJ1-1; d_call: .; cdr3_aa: CASSYGRYTEAFF; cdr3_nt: TGTGCCAGCAGTTACGGAAGGTACACTGAAGCTTTCTTT
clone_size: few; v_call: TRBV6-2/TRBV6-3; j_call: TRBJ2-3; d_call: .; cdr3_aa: CASRSGGTDTQYF; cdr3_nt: TGTGCCAGCAGGAGTGGTGGCACAGATACGCAGTATTTT
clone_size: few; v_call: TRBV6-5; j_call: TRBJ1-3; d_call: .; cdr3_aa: CASSLSGYGNTIYF; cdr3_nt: TGTGCCAGCAGTTTAAGCGGGTACGGAAACACCATATATTTT
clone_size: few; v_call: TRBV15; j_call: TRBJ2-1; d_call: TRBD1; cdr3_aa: CATSRGRRTGVSHEQFF; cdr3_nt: TGTGCCACCAGCAGAGGTCGGCGTACAGGGGTCTCCCATGAGCAGTTCTTC
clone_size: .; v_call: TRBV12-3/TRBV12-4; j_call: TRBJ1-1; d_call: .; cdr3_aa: CASTLSQQASEAFF; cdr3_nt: TGTGCCAGCACCCTAAGCCAGCAGGCCTCCGAAGCTTTCTTT
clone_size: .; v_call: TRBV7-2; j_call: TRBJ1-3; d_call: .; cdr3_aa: CASSLVRASGNTIYF; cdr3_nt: TGTGCCAGCAGCTTAGTAAGGGCATCTGGAAACACCATATATTTT
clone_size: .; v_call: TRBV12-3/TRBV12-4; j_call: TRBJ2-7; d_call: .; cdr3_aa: CASSLKGGNPYEQYF; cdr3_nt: TGTGCCAGCAGTTTAAAAGGTGGGAACCCCTACGAGCAGTACTTC
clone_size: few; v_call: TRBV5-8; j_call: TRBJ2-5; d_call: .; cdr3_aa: CASGLEGSAWETQYF; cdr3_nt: TGTGCCAGCGGGCTTGAGGGGAGTGCTTGGGAGACCCAGTACTTC